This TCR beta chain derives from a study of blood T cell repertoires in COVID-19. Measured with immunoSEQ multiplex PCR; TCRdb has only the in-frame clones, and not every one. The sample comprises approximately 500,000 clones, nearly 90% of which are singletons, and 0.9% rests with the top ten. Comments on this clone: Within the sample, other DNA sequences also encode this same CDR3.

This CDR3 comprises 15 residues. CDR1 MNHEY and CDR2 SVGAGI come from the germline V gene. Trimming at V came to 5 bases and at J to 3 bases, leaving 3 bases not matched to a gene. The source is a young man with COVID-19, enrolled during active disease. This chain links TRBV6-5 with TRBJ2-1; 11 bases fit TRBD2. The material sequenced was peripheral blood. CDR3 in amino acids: CASSLTSGDYNEQFF. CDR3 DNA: TGTGCCAGCAGTCTGACTAGCGGGGACTACAATGAGCAGTTCTTC.